These 25 T cell receptor beta chains originate from one sample sequenced in a study of tumor and adjacent non-tumor tissue in lung cancer. RNA was extracted from bulk tissue without any cell sorting. The library came from three nested PCR rounds adapted from ARM-PCR protocols. TCRdb recomputed calls from the multiplex PCR reads with MiXCR, one row per CDR3 protein. The profile shows some 100,000 distinct CDR3 sequences, more than 60% of them singletons. Sequencing was carried out using lung tumor tissue. These receptors originate from a woman aged 55-70 years with non-small cell lung cancer.

This clonotype has just a few counts. This may be a read error, as it is one base from a much larger clone. The CDR3 end shows no conserved phenylalanine or tryptophan, and so a read error is likely. This chain links TRBV20-1 with TRBJ1-5; no definite D call. The CDR3 totals 15 residues. V was cut by 0 bases and J by 7 bases, with 16 bases left in between. Germline-derived CDR1 and CDR2 are DFQATT and SNEGSKA (reference sequence). CDR3 protein: CSARDPGGREQPQHL. CDR3 bases: TGCAGTGCTAGAGATCCGGGAGGTAGGGAACAGCCCCAGCATTTA.

On this clonotype: One end of the junction is discordant with germline, which a read error may explain. The CDR3 loop reads CASSVGPLALSYNEEFF. CDR3 DNA sequence: TGTGCCAGCAGTGTAGGCCCACTAGCACTATCCTACAATGAGGAGTTCTTC. The chain joins TRBV11-3 to TRBJ2-1; a weak D match, TRBD2 (6 bases). This CDR3 region has 17 residues. Germline loops: CDR1 SGHNT, CDR2 YENEEA.

This clonotype was recorded many times. The chain links TRBV29-1 to TRBJ1-1; D remains unclear. The CDR3 contains 12 residues. Germline V CDR1 and CDR2: SQVTM, ANQGSEA. The V end lost 8 bases, the J end lost 0 bases, and 10 bases lay between the germline ends. The CDR3 loop is CSNRNLNTEAFF. Written as DNA, the CDR3 is TGCAGCAACCGTAATTTGAACACTGAAGCTTTCTTT.

This clonotype was picked up a small number of times. At one of its ends the junction is not consistent with the germline gene, which may arise from a read error. The chain carries TRBV6-5 and TRBJ2-1; 10 positions match TRBD2. Looked up from germline, CDR1 is MNHEY and CDR2 is SVGAGI. This CDR3 region has 16 residues. The CDR3 sequence is CTSNYKASGGYNEQFF. CDR3 DNA sequence: TGTACCAGCAATTACAAGGCTAGCGGGGGTTACAATGAGCAGTTCTTC.

This clonotype was counted a single time. Because the CDR3 is missing its conserved closing phenylalanine or tryptophan, this is likely a read error. The chain recombines TRBV6-2 or TRBV6-3 with TRBJ2-6; TRBD1 is a possible D gene (5 bases). The V gene's germline CDR1 is MNHEY and CDR2 SVGEGT. The CDR3 extends over 16 amino acids. Trimming stripped 9 bases from V and 0 bases from J, with 15 bases between. CDR3 residues: CASKGSTTSGANVLTL. CDR3 nucleotides: TGTGCCAGTAAGGGGTCTACAACCTCTGGGGCCAACGTCCTGACTTTA.

About this clonotype: Being one base from a much bigger clone, this may be a read error. The V call is TRBV12-3 or TRBV12-4, the J call TRBJ1-6; 11 bases map to TRBD1. The CDR3 contains 16 residues. V shed 5 bases, J shed 9 bases, and the junction held 9 bases outside the gene matches. The CDR3 bases are TGTGCCAGCAGTGCTGGACAGGGGGCAAGAGGTTCACCCCTCCACTTT. Translated: CASSAGQGARGSPLHF.

On this clonotype itself: A much larger clonotype is one base distant, so this may be a read error. The V call is TRBV6-5, the J call TRBJ2-5; D unresolved. The V gene's germline CDR1 is MNHEY and CDR2 SVGAGI. The CDR3 spans 12 residues. CDR3 in DNA: TGTGCCTGCAGTGACGGAGAAGAGACCCAGTACTTC. Translation: CACSDGEETQYF.

The chain carries TRBV28 and TRBJ1-5, with 8 nucleotides matching TRBD1. Germline V gives CDR1 MDHEN, CDR2 SYDVKM. This CDR3 is built from 16 residues. V shed 6 bases, J shed 7 bases, and the junction held 14 bases outside the gene matches. The CDR3 spells CASRSTLRGREQPQHF. The CDR3 DNA is TGTGCCAGCAGGTCGACTCTCAGGGGGCGCGAACAGCCCCAGCATTTT.

A note on this clonotype: Relative to the germline gene, one junction end is altered; a read error may explain this. CDR3 sequence: CSSSKNWRVSNEQFF. The CDR3 bases are TGTTCCAGCAGTAAGAACTGGAGGGTGTCCAATGAGCAGTTCTTC. The rearrangement links TRBV6-1 to TRBJ2-1, with D possibly matching TRBD2 (6 bases). The CDR3 has 15 residues. CDR1 MNHNS and CDR2 SASEGT come from the germline V gene.

As concerns this clonotype: Because it lacks the conserved phenylalanine or tryptophan at the end, this CDR3 is likely a read error. V gene TRBV11-3 combines with J gene TRBJ1-1, with TRBD1 as a possible D gene (5 bases). With 2 bases removed from V and 4 bases from J, the gap between germline ends came to 14 bases. Germline CDR1 and CDR2: SGHNT and YENEEA. The CDR3 extends over 15 amino acids. The CDR3 spells CASSLYSGRGTEAFL. The DNA for the CDR3 is TGTGCCAGCAGCTTATATTCGGGGAGGGGCACTGAAGCTTTCCTT.

As to this clonotype: A junction end diverges from the germline sequence, so it may reflect a read error. The CDR3 DNA is TGTGCCAGCAGTTACCCAACAAGGGCTGGGGCCAACATCCTGACTTTC. It encodes CASSYPTRAGANILTF. The V and J genes are TRBV6-2 or TRBV6-3 and TRBJ2-6; possibly TRBD1 for D (5 bases). The CDR3 covers 16 residues. Germline CDR1 and CDR2: MNHEY and SVGEGT.

Regarding this clonotype: Mismatch with germline at one junction end may stem from a read error. V usage is TRBV5-1 and J usage is TRBJ2-6, with D unclear. Germline CDR1 is SGHRS and CDR2 is YFSETQ. The CDR3 totals 14 residues. CDR3 nucleotides: TGCGCCAGCAGCTTCAACTCTAGGGCCAACGTCCTGACTTTC. This codes for CASSFNSRANVLTF.

Concerning this clonotype: A junction boundary mismatches the germline segment, possibly from a read error. V is TRBV11-3 and J is TRBJ2-1; TRBD2 matches 7 bases. CDR3 size: 17 residues. In germline, CDR1 is SGHNT, CDR2 YENEEA. This CDR3 is CASSLESTSWSQNEQFF. CDR3 bases: TGTGCCAGCAGTTTAGAGTCGACTAGCTGGAGCCAAAATGAGCAGTTCTTC.

Worth noting for this clonotype: A much bigger clone sits one base away, suggesting this may be a read error. The rearrangement joins TRBV4-3 to TRBJ1-5; D is unclear. The germline CDR1 and CDR2 sequences are LGHNA and YSLEER. CDR3 length: 14 amino acids. V was trimmed by 2 bases and J by 2 bases, leaving 7 bases between them. CDR3 nucleotide sequence: TGCGCCAGCAGCCAACAGTATGGCAATCAGCCCCAGCATTTT. This codes for CASSQQYGNQPQHF.

Of note for this clonotype: A much larger clone lies a single base off, so this may be a read error. CDR3 in amino acids: CRASSDRGWDTIYF. The DNA of the CDR3 is TGCAGAGCTAGTTCGGACAGGGGGTGGGACACCATATATTTT. The V call is TRBV20-1, the J call TRBJ1-3; 10 positions match TRBD1. The CDR3 is 14 residues long. Germline CDR1 is DFQATT and CDR2 is SNEGSKA (reference sequence).

Worth noting for this clonotype: The junction shows a germline mismatch at one end, possibly a read error. The chain has TRBV4-2 and TRBJ2-3; 9 nucleotides align to TRBD2. Germline V gene sequence: CDR1 LGHNA, CDR2 YNFKEQ. The CDR3 contains 18 residues. This CDR3 is CACSQEYKVAGGTDTQYF. DNA for the CDR3: TGTGCCTGCAGCCAAGAGTATAAGGTAGCGGGGGGCACAGATACGCAGTATTTT.

Turning to this clonotype: In this CDR3 the conserved last residue, phenylalanine or tryptophan, is missing, so a read error is likely. V gene TRBV11-2 combines with J gene TRBJ2-7, with 10 bases identical to TRBD1. Germline V gene data show CDR1 as SGHAT and CDR2 as FQNNGV. This CDR3 region has 14 residues. J gave up 9 bases and V 4 bases, and 9 bases lay outside the gene matches. The CDR3 DNA reads TGTGCCAGCAGCTACAGGGACAGGGGCTACATGCAGTACCTC. Encoded protein: CASSYRDRGYMQYL.

As for this clonotype: A much more abundant neighbour one base away suggests this may be a read error. This chain links TRBV4-2 with TRBJ2-2, with TRBD1 identical over 7 bases. Germline values: CDR1 LGHNA, CDR2 YNFKEQ. The CDR3 has 16 residues. After removal of 5 bases from V and 0 bases from J, the junction contained 6 bases not matched to a gene. CDR3 DNA sequence: TGTGCCAGCAGCGCACGGACAGGAGCGAACACCGGGGAGCTGTTTTTT. Translated: CASSARTGANTGELFF.

The J gene is TRBJ1-5, the V gene TRBV30; maybe TRBD1 (6 bases). The CDR3 extends over 15 amino acids. V was cut by 0 bases and J by 7 bases, with 16 bases left in between. Germline lookup yields CDR1 GTSNPN and CDR2 SVGIG (reference sequence). The CDR3 DNA follows: TGTGCCTGGAGTGTCGGAGGGGGGGGCGGGCAGCCCCAGCATTTT. Its protein product is CAWSVGGGGGQPQHF.

This clonotype ranks as medium-sized (0.01 to 0.1%). This chain joins TRBV12-3 or TRBV12-4 and TRBJ2-1; D is possibly TRBD2 (5 bases). The CDR3 is made up of 12 amino acids. Trimming pared 7 bases from V and 4 bases from J, leaving 8 bases between. This CDR3 reads CASKLEYNEQFF. CDR3 nucleotides: TGTGCCAGCAAACTAGAGTACAATGAGCAGTTCTTC.

This clonotype was seen many times. The chain has TRBV6-1 and TRBJ2-3; 15 bases are a match to TRBD2. The CDR3 covers 15 residues. Losses at the gene ends were 11 bases for V and 5 bases for J; bases not matched to a gene: 8. Germline-derived CDR1 and CDR2 are MNHNS and SASEGT. The CDR3 is CAARTSGRAGDTQYF. In DNA form, the CDR3 reads TGTGCCGCCAGGACTAGCGGGAGGGCCGGAGATACGCAGTATTTT.

As to this clonotype: Relative to the germline gene, one junction end is altered; a read error may explain this. The chain recombines TRBV29-1 with TRBJ2-1, with D tentatively TRBD1 (8 bases). Germline V gives CDR1 SQVTM, CDR2 ANQGSEA. The CDR3 covers 16 residues. The CDR3 loop reads CSVGGGTGLTYDEQFF. The CDR3 bases are TGCAGCGTAGGGGGAGGGACAGGACTAACCTACGATGAGCAGTTCTTC.

With regard to this clonotype: A much larger clone lies one base from this, so it may be a read error. The rearrangement joins TRBV5-4 to TRBJ2-2, with 8 bases identical to TRBD1. The CDR3 loop spans 16 amino acids. Germline V gene lookup returns CDR1 SGHNT and CDR2 YYREEE (reference sequence). For the CDR3, the DNA is TGTGCCAACAGCTCCGGACAGGGCAAAGACACCGGGGAGCTGTTTTTT. It specifies CANSSGQGKDTGELFF. Supplemented by reference TRBV5-4 and TRBJ2-2, the full variable domain reads ETGVTQSPTHLIKTRGQQVTLRCSSQSGHNTVSWYQQALGQGPQFIFQYYREEENGRGNFPPRFSGLQFPNYSSELNVNALELDDSALYLCANSSGQGKDTGELFFGEGSRLTVL.

In regard to this clonotype: A much bigger clone sits one base away, suggesting this may be a read error. Likely a read error: the CDR3 ends without its conserved phenylalanine or tryptophan. The chain recombines TRBV20-1 with TRBJ1-4; D might be TRBD1 (6 bases). Looked up from germline, CDR1 is DFQATT and CDR2 is SNEGSKA (reference sequence). The CDR3 is 13 amino acids. V lost 1 base and J lost 6, with 9 bases in between. The CDR3 sequence is CSARGGADEKLFI. The CDR3 DNA reads as TGCAGTGCTAGAGGGGGGGCGGATGAAAAACTGTTTATT.

For this clonotype: This likely comes from a read error, as the CDR3 has no conserved phenylalanine or tryptophan at its end. The V call is TRBV20-1, the J call TRBJ2-1; D perhaps matches TRBD2 (5 bases). The CDR3 loop spans 15 amino acids. Germline lookup yields CDR1 DFQATT and CDR2 SNEGSKA (reference sequence). V dropped 4 bases and J dropped 6 bases, with 19 bases sitting between them. CDR3 nucleotides: TGCAGTGCTACCAATAGCGCCAACCTAAGCAATGAGCAGTTCTTA. Encoded protein: CSATNSANLSNEQFL.